This entry lists 7 T cell receptor beta chains sequenced from one sample in a study of blood T cells in healthy people across ages. Then a second PCR, running roughly 7 to 11 cycles, was carried out with a sample-barcoded 5' primer and a J-beta primer mix. TCRdb processed the 5' RACE reads anew with MiXCR; each CDR3 protein has one entry. The data contain under 1,000,000 distinct CDR3 sequences, 46% of them singletons. The sample consisted of blood. Source of these receptors: a man of 80 years or more in good health.

In this sample, this clonotype turned up a few times. The rearrangement links TRBV20-1 to TRBJ2-5, with D possibly TRBD1 on 5 matching bases. The germline V gene encodes CDR1 DFQATT and CDR2 SNEGSKA (reference sequence). The CDR3 totals 15 residues. V dropped 5 bases and J dropped 1 base, with 17 bases sitting between them. Here the CDR3 reads CSAGKTIQAQETQYF. For the CDR3, the DNA is TGCAGTGCTGGCAAAACGATACAGGCCCAAGAGACCCAGTACTTC.

The chain employs TRBV12-3 or TRBV12-4 and TRBJ1-1; TRBD1 might be the D (5 bases). V gave up 8 bases and J gave up 3 bases, with 16 bases separating them. The CDR3 spans 14 residues. CDR3 bases: TGTGCCAGCTGTCTCGCAGGGCGGGACACTGAAGCTTTCTTT. This codes for CASCLAGRDTEAFF.

V usage is TRBV28 and J usage is TRBJ2-4; possible D gene TRBD1, 6 bases. The assigned J gene may be wrong: the sequence end matches TRBJ2-7 better. Looked up from germline, CDR1 is MDHEN and CDR2 is SYDVKM. The CDR3 totals 15 residues. CDR3 sequence: CASSPQGRAPYEQYF. The CDR3, as DNA: TGTGCCAGCAGCCCACAGGGTCGGGCCCCCTACGAGCAGTACTTC.

The chain recombines TRBV7-3 with TRBJ2-3, with 10 bases fitting TRBD2. J gave up 10 bases and V 4 bases, and 11 bases lay outside the gene matches. The CDR3 totals 15 residues. Germline V gene lookup returns CDR1 SGHTA and CDR2 FQGTGA. The CDR3 DNA is TGTGCCAGCAGCTCTCAGCGGGAGGGCCTTGGGGCGCAGTATTTT. Translation: CASSSQREGLGAQYF.

The CDR3 here is CSATRDSSNQPQHF. For the CDR3, the DNA is TGCAGTGCTACGCGCGACAGTTCCAATCAGCCCCAGCATTTT. The gene calls are TRBV20-1 and TRBJ1-5; maybe TRBD1 (5 bases). The germline V and J ends were trimmed by 4 bases and 3 bases, with 13 bases remaining between them. The CDR3 is made up of 14 amino acids. In germline, CDR1 is DFQATT, CDR2 SNEGSKA (reference sequence).

The chain couples TRBV5-6 to TRBJ1-2, with D tentatively TRBD1 (6 bases). CDR3 length: 16 amino acids. Deletions cut 0 bases from V and 7 bases from J, with 19 bases between. Germline V CDR1 and CDR2: SGHDT, YYEEEE. The CDR3 loop reads CASSLALPGAHGGYTF. Here the CDR3 DNA reads TGTGCCAGCAGCTTGGCCTTACCGGGGGCGCATGGTGGCTACACCTTC.

The chain combines TRBV20-1 with TRBJ2-7; D remains ambiguous. This CDR3 spans 11 amino acids. With 6 bases removed from V and 1 base from J, the gap between germline ends came to 7 bases. CDR1 and CDR2 from the germline V gene are DFQATT and SNEGSKA (reference sequence). CDR3 sequence reads: CSAQVSYEQYF. CDR3 coding DNA: TGCAGTGCCCAGGTGTCCTACGAGCAGTACTTC.